This T cell receptor beta chain was recorded in a study of human T cells and chemical hapten exposure. Background on the study: An area of 2 cm by approximately 2.1 cm on upper inner arm skin received 2% DPC for sensitization. Whole-study findings and limits: Expanded TCRs made up significantly more big CDR3 similarity clusters than controls did. Healthy individuals' immune responses may differ from those of donors, who had alopecia.

The V end lost 3 bases, the J end lost 5 bases, and 13 bases lay between the germline ends. The CDR3 is 15 amino acids. Germline CDR1 reads MDHEN; CDR2 reads SYDVKM. This clonotype was found a few times. Its target is not known. Time point defined: pre-sensitization, week 0. Treatment described: therapeutic diphenylcyclopropenone sensitization with weekly scalp DPC. Per the original data handling: Sample-level TCR yields exhibited a median of approximately 89,000, with a range of about 20,000 to 700,000. A single record per CDR3 protein comes from TCRdb applying MiXCR to the RACE reads. These V and J calls originate from TCRdb's pipeline instead of the authors' own analysis. The sample contains more than 250,000 distinct CDR3 sequences, roughly 7.7% of which appear only once.

This material consisted of whole blood, taken in connection with sensitization to the hapten diphenylcyclopropenone (DPC). The sequence derives from a man between 18 and 35 years old with alopecia areata. Some clones in this sample may be carry-over from other donors' samples. The V gene is TRBV28, the J gene TRBJ1-4, with D tentatively TRBD1 (5 bases). The CDR3 DNA reads as TGTGCCAGCAGTTTTCATGGGGCCCAGAATGAAAAACTGTTTTTT. Its translation is CASSFHGAQNEKLFF. Supplemented by reference TRBV28 and TRBJ1-4, the full variable domain reads DVKVTQSSRYLVKRTGEKVFLECVQDMDHENMFWYRQDPGLGLRLIYFSYDVKMKEKGDIPEGYSVSREKKERFSLILESASTNQTSMYLCASSFHGAQNEKLFFGSGTQLSVL.